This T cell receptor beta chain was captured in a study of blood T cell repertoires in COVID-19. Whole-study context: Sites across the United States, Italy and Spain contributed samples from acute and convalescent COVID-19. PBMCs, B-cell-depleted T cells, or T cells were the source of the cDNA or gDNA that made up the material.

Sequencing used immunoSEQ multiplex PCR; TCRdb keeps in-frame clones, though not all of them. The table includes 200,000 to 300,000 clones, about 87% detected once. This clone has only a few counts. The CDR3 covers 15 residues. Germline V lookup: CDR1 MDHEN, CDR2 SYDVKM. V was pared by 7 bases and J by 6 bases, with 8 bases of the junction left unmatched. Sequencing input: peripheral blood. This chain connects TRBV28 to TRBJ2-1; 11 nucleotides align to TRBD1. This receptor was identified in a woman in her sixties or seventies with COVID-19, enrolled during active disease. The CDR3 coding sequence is TGTGCCAGCACCCTGGGACAGGGGGTTAGCAATGAGCAGTTCTTC. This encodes CASTLGQGVSNEQFF. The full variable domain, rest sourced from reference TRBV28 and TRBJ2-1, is DVKVTQSSRYLVKRTGEKVFLECVQDMDHENMFWYRQDPGLGLRLIYFSYDVKMKEKGDIPEGYSVSREKKERFSLILESASTNQTSMYLCASTLGQGVSNEQFFGPGTRLTVL.